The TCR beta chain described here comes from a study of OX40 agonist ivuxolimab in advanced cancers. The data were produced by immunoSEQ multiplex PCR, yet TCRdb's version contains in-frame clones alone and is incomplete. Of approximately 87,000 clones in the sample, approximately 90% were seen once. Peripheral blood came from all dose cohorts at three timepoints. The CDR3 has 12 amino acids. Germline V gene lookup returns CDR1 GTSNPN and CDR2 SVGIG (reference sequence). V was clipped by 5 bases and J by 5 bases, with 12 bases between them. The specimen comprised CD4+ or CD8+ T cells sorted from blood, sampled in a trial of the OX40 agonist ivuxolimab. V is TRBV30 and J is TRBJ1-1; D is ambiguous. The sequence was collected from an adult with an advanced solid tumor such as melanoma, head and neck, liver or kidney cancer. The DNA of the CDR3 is TGTGCCTGGGCTAGGGCGGTGACTGAAGCTTTCTTT. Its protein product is CAWARAVTEAFF.